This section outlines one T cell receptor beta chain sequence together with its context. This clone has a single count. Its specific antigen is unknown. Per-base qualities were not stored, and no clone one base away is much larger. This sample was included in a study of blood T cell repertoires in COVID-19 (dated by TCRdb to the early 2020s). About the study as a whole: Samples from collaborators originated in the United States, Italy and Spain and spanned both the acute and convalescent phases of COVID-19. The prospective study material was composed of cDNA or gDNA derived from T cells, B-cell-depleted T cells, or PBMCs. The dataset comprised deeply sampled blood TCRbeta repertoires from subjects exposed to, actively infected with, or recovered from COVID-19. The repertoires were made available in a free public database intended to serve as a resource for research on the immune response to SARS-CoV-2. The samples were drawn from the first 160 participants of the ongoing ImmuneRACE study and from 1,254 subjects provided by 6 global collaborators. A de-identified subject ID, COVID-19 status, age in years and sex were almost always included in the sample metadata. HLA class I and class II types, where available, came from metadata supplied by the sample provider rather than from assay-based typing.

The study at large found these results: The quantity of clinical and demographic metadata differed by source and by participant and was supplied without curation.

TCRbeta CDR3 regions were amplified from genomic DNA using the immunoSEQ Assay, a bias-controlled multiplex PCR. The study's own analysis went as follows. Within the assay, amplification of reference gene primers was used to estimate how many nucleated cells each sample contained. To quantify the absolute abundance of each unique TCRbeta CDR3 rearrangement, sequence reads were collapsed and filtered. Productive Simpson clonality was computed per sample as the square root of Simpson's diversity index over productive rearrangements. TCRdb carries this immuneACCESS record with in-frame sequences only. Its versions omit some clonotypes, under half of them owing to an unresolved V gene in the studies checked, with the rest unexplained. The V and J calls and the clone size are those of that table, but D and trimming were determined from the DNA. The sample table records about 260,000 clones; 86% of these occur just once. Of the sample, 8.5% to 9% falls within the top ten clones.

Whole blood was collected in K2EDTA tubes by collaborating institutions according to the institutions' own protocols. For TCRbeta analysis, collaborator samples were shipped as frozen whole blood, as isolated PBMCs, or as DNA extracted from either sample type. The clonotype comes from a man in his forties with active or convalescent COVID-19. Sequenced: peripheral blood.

CDR3 region: CATRQGAYEQYF. The DNA is TGTGCCACCCGACAGGGAGCCTACGAGCAGTACTTC. The sequence joins TRBV2 to TRBJ2-7, with TRBD1 identical over 7 junction bases. CDR3 length: 12 amino acids, cysteine to phenylalanine. Just CDR3 DNA is preserved here, 36 bases in frame from base 1. For this chain, trimming is 10 bases at the V end and 2 bases at the J end, and the number of junction bases without a gene match is 5. CDR1 SNHLY and CDR2 FYNNEI are derived from the germline V gene.